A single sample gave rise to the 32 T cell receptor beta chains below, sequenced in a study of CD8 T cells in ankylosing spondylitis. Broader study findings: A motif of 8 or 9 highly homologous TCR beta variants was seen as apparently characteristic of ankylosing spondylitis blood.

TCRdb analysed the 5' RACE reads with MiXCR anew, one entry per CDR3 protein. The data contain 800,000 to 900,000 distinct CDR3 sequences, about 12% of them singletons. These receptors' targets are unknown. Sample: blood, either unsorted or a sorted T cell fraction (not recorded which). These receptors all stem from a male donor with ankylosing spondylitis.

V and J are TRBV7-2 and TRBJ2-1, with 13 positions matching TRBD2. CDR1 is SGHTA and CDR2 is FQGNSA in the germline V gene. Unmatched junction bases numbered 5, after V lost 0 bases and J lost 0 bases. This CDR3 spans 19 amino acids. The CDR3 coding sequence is TGTGCCAGCAGCTTAGCGGGACTAGCGGGAAGGGGCTCCTACAATGAGCAGTTCTTC. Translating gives CASSLAGLAGRGSYNEQFF.

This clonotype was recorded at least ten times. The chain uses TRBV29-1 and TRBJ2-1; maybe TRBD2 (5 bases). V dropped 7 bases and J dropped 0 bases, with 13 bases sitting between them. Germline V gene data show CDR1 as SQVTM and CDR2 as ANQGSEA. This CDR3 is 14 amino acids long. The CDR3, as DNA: TGCAGCGCTGAGAGGGAAAGCTCCTACAATGAGCAGTTCTTC. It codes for CSAERESSYNEQFF.

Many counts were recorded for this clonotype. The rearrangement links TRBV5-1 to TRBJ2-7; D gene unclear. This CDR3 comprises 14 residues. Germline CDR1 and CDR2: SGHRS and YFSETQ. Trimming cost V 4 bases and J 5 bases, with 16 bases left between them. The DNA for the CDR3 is TGCGCCAGCAGCCAGGACCGGCTAAGGCACGAGCAGTACTTC. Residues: CASSQDRLRHEQYF.

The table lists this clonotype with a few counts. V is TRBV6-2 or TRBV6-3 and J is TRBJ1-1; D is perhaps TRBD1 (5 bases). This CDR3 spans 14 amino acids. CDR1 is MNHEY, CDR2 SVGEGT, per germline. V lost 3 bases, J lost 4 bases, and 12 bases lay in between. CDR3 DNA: TGTGCCAGCAGTTATGGGTGGGGGGTCACTGAAGCTTTCTTT. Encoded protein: CASSYGWGVTEAFF.

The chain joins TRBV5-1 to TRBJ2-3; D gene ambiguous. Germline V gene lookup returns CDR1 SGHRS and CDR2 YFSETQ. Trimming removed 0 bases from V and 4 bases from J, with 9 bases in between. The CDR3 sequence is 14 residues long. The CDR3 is CASSLARLADTQYF. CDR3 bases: TGCGCCAGCAGCTTGGCGCGATTGGCAGATACGCAGTATTTT.

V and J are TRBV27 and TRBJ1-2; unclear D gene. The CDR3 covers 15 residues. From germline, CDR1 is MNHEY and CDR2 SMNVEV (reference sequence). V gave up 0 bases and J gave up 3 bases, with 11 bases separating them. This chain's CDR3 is CASSLSRWEDYGYTF. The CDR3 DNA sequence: TGTGCCAGCAGTTTATCGAGGTGGGAGGACTATGGCTACACCTTC.

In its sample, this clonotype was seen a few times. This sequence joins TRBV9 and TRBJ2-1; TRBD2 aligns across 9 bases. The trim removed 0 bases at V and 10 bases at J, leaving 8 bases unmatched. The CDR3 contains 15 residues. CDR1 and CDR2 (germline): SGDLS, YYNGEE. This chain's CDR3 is CASSVGAGGPWEQFF. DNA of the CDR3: TGTGCCAGCAGCGTAGGAGCGGGGGGCCCTTGGGAGCAGTTCTTC.

The chain's CDR3 is CAILWTGNTIYF. Written as DNA, the CDR3 is TGTGCCATCCTCTGGACGGGAAACACCATATATTTT. The chain has TRBV7-9 and TRBJ1-3; no firm D call. CDR1 is SEHNR and CDR2 is FQNEAQ in the germline V gene (reference sequence). This CDR3 is 12 amino acids long. Trimming left V 10 bases short and J 4 bases short, with 11 bases between.

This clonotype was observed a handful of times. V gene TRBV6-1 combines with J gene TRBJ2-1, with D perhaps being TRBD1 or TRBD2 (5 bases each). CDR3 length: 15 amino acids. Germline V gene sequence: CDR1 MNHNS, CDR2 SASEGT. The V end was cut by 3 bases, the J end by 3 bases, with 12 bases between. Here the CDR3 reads CASSDPGPSYNEQFF. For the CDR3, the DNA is TGTGCCAGCAGTGATCCGGGACCTAGCTACAATGAGCAGTTCTTC.

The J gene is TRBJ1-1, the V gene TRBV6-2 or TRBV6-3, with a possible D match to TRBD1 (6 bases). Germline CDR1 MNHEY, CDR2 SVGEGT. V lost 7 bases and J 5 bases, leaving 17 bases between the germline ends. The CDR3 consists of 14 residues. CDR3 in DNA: TGTGCCAGCACCAACCTTGGGGGGCGGACTGAAGCTTTCTTT. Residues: CASTNLGGRTEAFF.

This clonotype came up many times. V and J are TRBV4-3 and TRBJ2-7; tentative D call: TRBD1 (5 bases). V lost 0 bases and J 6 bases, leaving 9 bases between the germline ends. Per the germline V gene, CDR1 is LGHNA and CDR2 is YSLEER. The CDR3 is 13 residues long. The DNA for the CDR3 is TGCGCCAGCAGCCAAGATGGTGGGGCCGAGCAGTACTTC. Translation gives CASSQDGGAEQYF.

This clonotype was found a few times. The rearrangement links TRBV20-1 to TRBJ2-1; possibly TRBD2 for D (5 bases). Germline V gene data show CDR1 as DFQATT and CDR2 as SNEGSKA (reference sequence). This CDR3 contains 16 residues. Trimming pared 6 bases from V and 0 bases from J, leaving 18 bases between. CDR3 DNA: TGCAGTGCCCCGATGCAGCGGACCGGCTCCTACAATGAGCAGTTCTTC. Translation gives CSAPMQRTGSYNEQFF.

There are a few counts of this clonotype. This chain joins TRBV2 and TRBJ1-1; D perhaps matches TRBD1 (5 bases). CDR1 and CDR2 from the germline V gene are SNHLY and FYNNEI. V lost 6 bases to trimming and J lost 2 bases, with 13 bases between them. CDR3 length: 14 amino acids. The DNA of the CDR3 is TGTGCCAGCAGGGCGGGACTTGGTAACACTGAAGCTTTCTTT. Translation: CASRAGLGNTEAFF. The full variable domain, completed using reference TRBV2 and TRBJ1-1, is EPEVTQTPSHQVTQMGQEVILRCVPISNHLYFYWYRQILGQKVEFLVSFYNNEISEKSEIFDDQFSVERPDGSNFTLKIRSTKLEDSAMYFCASRAGLGNTEAFFGQGTRLTVV.

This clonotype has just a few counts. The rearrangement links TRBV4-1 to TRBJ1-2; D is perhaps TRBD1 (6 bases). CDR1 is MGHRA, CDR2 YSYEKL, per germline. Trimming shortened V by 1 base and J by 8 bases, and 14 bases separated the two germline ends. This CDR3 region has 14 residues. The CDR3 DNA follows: TGCGCCAGCAGCCAAGGAGCAGGGGTCGGCGGCTACACCTTC. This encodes CASSQGAGVGGYTF.

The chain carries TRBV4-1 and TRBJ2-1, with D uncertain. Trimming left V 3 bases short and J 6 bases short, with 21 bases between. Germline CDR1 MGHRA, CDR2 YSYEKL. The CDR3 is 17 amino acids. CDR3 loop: CASSHGSLSIEVNEQFF. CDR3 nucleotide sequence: TGCGCCAGCAGCCACGGGTCTCTTAGTATCGAGGTCAATGAGCAGTTCTTC.

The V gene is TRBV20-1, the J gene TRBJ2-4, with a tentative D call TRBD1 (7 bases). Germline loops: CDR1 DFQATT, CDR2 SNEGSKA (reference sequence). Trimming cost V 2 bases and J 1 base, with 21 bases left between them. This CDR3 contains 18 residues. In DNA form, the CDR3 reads TGCAGTGCTAGACCCCCAGGGGGAGGTCATATTGCCAAAAACATTCAGTACTTC. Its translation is CSARPPGGGHIAKNIQYF.

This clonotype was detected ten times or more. This chain's CDR3 is CASTSSGGYNEQFF. The CDR3 region has the DNA TGCGCCAGCACCTCTAGCGGAGGTTACAATGAGCAGTTCTTC. This rearrangement joins TRBV5-1 to TRBJ2-1, with 7 bases matching TRBD2. V lost 6 bases and J lost 4; bases outside the gene matches: 7. CDR1 is SGHRS, CDR2 YFSETQ, per germline. CDR3 size: 14 residues.

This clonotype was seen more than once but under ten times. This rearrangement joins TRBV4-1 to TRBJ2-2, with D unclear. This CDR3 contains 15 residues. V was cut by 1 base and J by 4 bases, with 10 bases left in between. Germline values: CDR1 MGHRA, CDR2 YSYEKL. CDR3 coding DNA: TGCGCCAGCAGCCAAGGGCGCATGGGCACCGGGGAGCTGTTTTTT. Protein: CASSQGRMGTGELFF.

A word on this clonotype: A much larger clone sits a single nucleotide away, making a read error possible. This chain's CDR3 is CSVPGSSYNGQFF. The CDR3, as DNA: TGCAGCGTACCCGGGAGCTCCTACAATGGGCAGTTCTTC. This chain joins TRBV29-1 and TRBJ2-1; a possible D gene is TRBD2 (6 bases). The germline CDR1 and CDR2 sequences are SQVTM and ANQGSEA. This CDR3 region has 13 residues.

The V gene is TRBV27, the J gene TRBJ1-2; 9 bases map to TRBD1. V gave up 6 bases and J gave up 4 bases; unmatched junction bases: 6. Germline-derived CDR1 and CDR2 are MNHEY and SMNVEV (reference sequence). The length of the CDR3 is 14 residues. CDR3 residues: CASRNTGGSYGYTF. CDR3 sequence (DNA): TGTGCCAGCAGAAATACAGGGGGCAGCTATGGCTACACCTTC.

The CDR3 DNA reads as TGCGCCAGCAGCCTGACAGGAACCTGGGGCTACGAGCAGTACTTC. Residues: CASSLTGTWGYEQYF. This sequence joins TRBV5-1 and TRBJ2-7; D possibly corresponds to TRBD1 (6 bases). Per germline, CDR1 SGHRS and CDR2 YFSETQ. The CDR3 is 15 residues long. V was clipped by 4 bases and J by 3 bases, with 17 bases between them.

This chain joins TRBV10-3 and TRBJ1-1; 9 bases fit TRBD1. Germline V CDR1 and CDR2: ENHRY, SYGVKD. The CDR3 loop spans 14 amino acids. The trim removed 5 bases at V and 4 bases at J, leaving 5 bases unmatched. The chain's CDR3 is CAISSRQGVTEAFF. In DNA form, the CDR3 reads TGTGCCATCAGTAGCCGACAGGGGGTCACTGAAGCTTTCTTT.

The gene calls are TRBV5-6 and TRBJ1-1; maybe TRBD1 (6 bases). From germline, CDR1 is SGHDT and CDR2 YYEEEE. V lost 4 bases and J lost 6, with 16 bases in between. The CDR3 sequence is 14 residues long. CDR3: CASSTLQGGSEAFF. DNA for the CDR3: TGTGCCAGCAGCACACTACAGGGAGGTTCTGAAGCTTTCTTT.

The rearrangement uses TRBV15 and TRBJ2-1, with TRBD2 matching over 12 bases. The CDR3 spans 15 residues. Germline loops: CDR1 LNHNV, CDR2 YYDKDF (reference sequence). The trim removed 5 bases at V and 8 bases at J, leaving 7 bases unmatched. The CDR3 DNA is TGTGCCACCAGCTTACTAGCGGGGGGAAAGGATGAGCAGTTCTTC. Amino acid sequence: CATSLLAGGKDEQFF.

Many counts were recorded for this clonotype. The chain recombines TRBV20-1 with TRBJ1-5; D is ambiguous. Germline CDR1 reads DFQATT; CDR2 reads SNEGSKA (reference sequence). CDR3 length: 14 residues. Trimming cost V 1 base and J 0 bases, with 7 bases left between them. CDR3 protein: CSARVEISNQPQHF. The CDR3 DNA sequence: TGCAGTGCTAGAGTGGAGATTAGCAATCAGCCCCAGCATTTT.

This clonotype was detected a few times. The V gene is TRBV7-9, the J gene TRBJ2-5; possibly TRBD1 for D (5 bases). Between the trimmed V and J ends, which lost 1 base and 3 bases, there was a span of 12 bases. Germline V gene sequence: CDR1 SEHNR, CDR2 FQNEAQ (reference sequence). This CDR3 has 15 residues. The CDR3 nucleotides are TGTGCCAGCAGCTTAGGACAGCTCGTGGAAGAGACCCAGTACTTC. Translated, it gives CASSLGQLVEETQYF.

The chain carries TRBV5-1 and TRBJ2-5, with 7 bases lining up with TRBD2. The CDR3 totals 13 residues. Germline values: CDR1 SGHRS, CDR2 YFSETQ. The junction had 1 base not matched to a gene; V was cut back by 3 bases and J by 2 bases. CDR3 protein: CASSWDYQETQYF. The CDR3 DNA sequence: TGCGCCAGCAGCTGGGACTATCAAGAGACCCAGTACTTC.

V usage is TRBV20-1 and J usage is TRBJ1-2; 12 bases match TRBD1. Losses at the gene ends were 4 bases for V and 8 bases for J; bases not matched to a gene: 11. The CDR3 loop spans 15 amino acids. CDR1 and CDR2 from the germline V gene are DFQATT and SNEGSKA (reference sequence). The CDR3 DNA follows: TGCAGTGCTACGGGGGGACAGGGGGCCGGTCGAGGCTACACCTTC. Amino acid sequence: CSATGGQGAGRGYTF.

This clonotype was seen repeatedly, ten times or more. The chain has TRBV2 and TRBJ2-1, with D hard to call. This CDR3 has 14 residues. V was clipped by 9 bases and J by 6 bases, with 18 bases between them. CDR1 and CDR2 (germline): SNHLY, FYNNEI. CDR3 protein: CASRAPLVANEQFF. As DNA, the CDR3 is TGTGCCAGTCGCGCGCCTTTGGTGGCCAATGAGCAGTTCTTC.

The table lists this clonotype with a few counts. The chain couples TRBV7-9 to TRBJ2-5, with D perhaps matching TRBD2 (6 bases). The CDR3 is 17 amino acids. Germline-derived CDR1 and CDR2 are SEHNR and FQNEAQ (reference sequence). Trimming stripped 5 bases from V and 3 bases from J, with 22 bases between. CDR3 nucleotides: TGTGCCAGCAGCCCCCTGATCCTACTAGCAGCAAAAGAGACCCAGTACTTC. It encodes CASSPLILLAAKETQYF.

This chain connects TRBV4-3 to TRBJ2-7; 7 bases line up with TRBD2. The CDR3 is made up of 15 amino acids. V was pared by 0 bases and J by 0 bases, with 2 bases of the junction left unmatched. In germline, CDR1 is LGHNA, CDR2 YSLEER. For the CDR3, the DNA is TGCGCCAGCAGCCAAGATCTAGCGGACTCCTACGAGCAGTACTTC. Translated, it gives CASSQDLADSYEQYF.

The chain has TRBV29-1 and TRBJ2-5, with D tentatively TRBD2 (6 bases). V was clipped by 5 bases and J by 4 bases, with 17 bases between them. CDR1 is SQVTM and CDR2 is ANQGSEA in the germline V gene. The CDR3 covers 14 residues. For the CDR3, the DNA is TGCAGCGTTACCCGGGACTTAGTAGTAGAGACCCAGTACTTC. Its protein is CSVTRDLVVETQYF.